Below are 15 T cell receptor beta chains sequenced from a single sample in a study of blood T cell repertoires in COVID-19 (dated by TCRdb to 2018 to 2021). Library preparation employed the immunoSEQ multiplex PCR assay. TCRdb took over this immuneACCESS table, retaining in-frame rearrangements with V and J assigned. Such tables are incomplete; in checked studies, under half of the missing clones stem from an unresolved V gene, and the remainder is unexplained. This sample lists some 150,000 clones; about nine tenths were detected once. Roughly a tenth of the sample rests with the top ten. The sequenced sample was peripheral blood. The receptor set was obtained from a man between 45 and 60 years old with active or convalescent COVID-19.

V gene TRBV4-1 combines with J gene TRBJ1-4; 10 positions match TRBD1. The CDR3 spans 14 residues. The V gene end was trimmed by 1 base and the J gene end by 7 bases; junction bases not matched to a gene: 0. The germline CDR1 and CDR2 sequences are MGHRA and YSYEKL. CDR3 in amino acids: CASSQGTGGEKLFF. The CDR3 nucleotides are TGCGCCAGCAGCCAAGGGACAGGGGGTGAAAAACTGTTTTTT.

The V and J genes are TRBV24-1 and TRBJ2-5; 8 positions agree with TRBD1. Trimming removed 2 bases from V and 5 bases from J; junction bases left unmatched: 6. The CDR3 is made up of 15 amino acids. CDR1 and CDR2 from the germline V gene are KGHDR and SFDVKD. The CDR3 protein is CATSDSRTGYETQYF. The CDR3 nucleotides are TGTGCCACCAGTGATTCGAGGACAGGGTACGAGACCCAGTACTTC.

This clone was counted between two and nine times. This sequence joins TRBV12-5 and TRBJ2-1; 7 bases align to TRBD1. Germline CDR1 and CDR2: LGHNT and FRNRAP. The CDR3 runs 15 residues. The V segment lost 6 bases and the J segment 0 bases; nucleotides outside the gene matches: 5. CDR3 coding DNA: TGTGCTAGTGGCCAGGGACAGCCCTCCTACAATGAGCAGTTCTTC. Amino acid sequence: CASGQGQPSYNEQFF.

The chain recombines TRBV28 with TRBJ2-2; 7 bases agree with TRBD2. Germline loops: CDR1 MDHEN, CDR2 SYDVKM. Trimming at V came to 3 bases and at J to 0 bases, leaving 4 bases not matched to a gene. This CDR3 region has 16 residues. The chain's CDR3 is CASSFLRESNTGELFF. The CDR3 DNA follows: TGTGCCAGCAGTTTTTTGCGGGAGTCGAACACCGGGGAGCTGTTTTTT.

As DNA, the CDR3 is TGTGCCAGTAGTATATACGGGAGAGGGGAGCTGTTTTTT. Translation: CASSIYGRGELFF. This chain connects TRBV19 to TRBJ2-2; possibly TRBD2 for D (6 bases). The V gene's germline CDR1 is LNHDA and CDR2 SQIVND (reference sequence). This CDR3 region has 13 residues. The V and J ends lost 2 bases and 8 bases respectively, with 9 bases between them. Full variable domain (remainder filled in from reference TRBV19 and TRBJ2-2): DGGITQSPKYLFRKEGQNVTLSCEQNLNHDAMYWYRQDPGQGLRLIYYSQIVNDFQKGDIAEGYSVSREKKESFPLTVTSAQKNPTAFYLCASSIYGRGELFFGEGSRLTVL.

The chain is built from TRBV5-1 and TRBJ2-1; 9 bases fit TRBD1. The germline V gene has CDR1 SGHRS and CDR2 YFSETQ. The CDR3 loop spans 14 amino acids. With 5 bases clipped from V and 7 bases from J, the junction kept 7 bases outside the gene matches. DNA for the CDR3: TGCGCCAGCAGGGCGGGACAGGGAAGAAATGAGCAGTTCTTC. Translating gives CASRAGQGRNEQFF.

J is TRBJ2-5 and V is TRBV7-2, with 9 bases matching TRBD1. CDR1 and CDR2 (germline): SGHTA, FQGNSA. V lost 5 bases to trimming and J lost 4 bases; unmatched junction nucleotides: 5. The CDR3 is made up of 14 amino acids. The chain's CDR3 is CASSRSGQGETQYF. The CDR3 bases are TGTGCCAGCAGCAGATCGGGACAGGGAGAGACCCAGTACTTC. Using reference TRBV7-2 and TRBJ2-5 for the parts outside the CDR3, the full variable domain is GAGVSQSPSNKVTEKGKDVELRCDPISGHTALYWYRQSLGQGLEFLIYFQGNSAPDKSGLPSDRFSAERTGGSVSTLTIQRTQQEDSAVYLCASSRSGQGETQYFGPGTRLLVL.

The rearrangement joins TRBV5-1 to TRBJ2-1; no clear D gene. This CDR3 has 12 residues. The ends were cut back, 3 bases at V and 8 bases at J, with 9 bases in the middle. Germline-derived CDR1 and CDR2 are SGHRS and YFSETQ. The CDR3 DNA reads as TGCGCCAGCAGCTACGCGTTTCATGAGCAGTTCTTC. It specifies CASSYAFHEQFF.

The rearrangement links TRBV6-1 to TRBJ1-1; D not resolved. The length of the CDR3 is 11 residues. CDR1 is MNHNS and CDR2 is SASEGT in the germline V gene. Trimming shortened V by 2 bases and J by 7 bases, and 5 bases separated the two germline ends. CDR3 protein: CASSETFEAFF. CDR3 sequence (DNA): TGTGCCAGCAGTGAAACTTTTGAAGCTTTCTTT.

This chain connects TRBV29-1 to TRBJ2-3; 10 nucleotides agree with TRBD1. V shed 5 bases and J 1 base; nucleotides not matched to a gene: 3. Germline V lookup: CDR1 SQVTM, CDR2 ANQGSEA. There are 14 residues in the CDR3. The chain's CDR3 is CSVSDRGGTDTQYF. Written as DNA, the CDR3 is TGCAGCGTTTCGGACAGGGGGGGCACAGATACGCAGTATTTT.

The chain joins TRBV10-2 to TRBJ2-3; 16 bases fit TRBD2. This CDR3 is 19 amino acids long. V dropped 0 bases and J dropped 6; count of bases not matched to a gene: 9. CDR1 is WSHSY, CDR2 SAAADI, per germline. The CDR3 region is CASSESRTPGLAGGDTQYF. The CDR3 nucleotides read TGCGCCAGCAGTGAGTCGAGAACCCCGGGACTAGCGGGAGGGGATACGCAGTATTTT.

This sequence joins TRBV5-8 and TRBJ2-7; 10 bases map to TRBD2. V was clipped by 1 base and J by 2 bases; unmatched bases: 3. The CDR3 totals 15 residues. Germline V gives CDR1 SGHTS, CDR2 YDEGEE. Here the CDR3 DNA reads TGTGCCAGCAGCTTGCGGGGGACTAGCGCCTACGAGCAGTACTTC. Translation gives CASSLRGTSAYEQYF.

The rearrangement uses TRBV19 and TRBJ2-1; 7 bases align to TRBD1. Germline loops: CDR1 LNHDA, CDR2 SQIVND (reference sequence). The CDR3 covers 15 residues. The ends lost 4 bases at V and 8 bases at J; junction bases unmatched: 11. The CDR3 sequence is CASSRRQGDLDEQFF. CDR3 bases: TGTGCCAGTAGTAGGCGGCAGGGGGATCTTGATGAGCAGTTCTTC.

This clone showed up just once. The V gene is TRBV7-9, the J gene TRBJ2-4; D is possibly TRBD2 (6 bases). This CDR3 is built from 16 residues. The germline gives CDR1 SEHNR, CDR2 FQNEAQ (reference sequence). Trimming removed 7 bases at V and 3 bases at J, with 19 bases between. The DNA of the CDR3 is TGTGCCAGCACCATTTCCGGAGGGGAGGACAAAAACATTCAGTACTTC. Translating it yields CASTISGGEDKNIQYF.

In regard to this clone: Other DNA sequences within the sample encode an identical CDR3. V usage is TRBV7-9 and J usage is TRBJ1-1; D gene unclear. The CDR3 runs 13 residues. Trimming pared 1 base from V and 0 bases from J, leaving 3 bases between. Germline V CDR1 and CDR2: SEHNR, FQNEAQ (reference sequence). The CDR3 nucleotides are TGTGCCAGCAGCTTAGACATGAACACTGAAGCTTTCTTT. Translating gives CASSLDMNTEAFF.